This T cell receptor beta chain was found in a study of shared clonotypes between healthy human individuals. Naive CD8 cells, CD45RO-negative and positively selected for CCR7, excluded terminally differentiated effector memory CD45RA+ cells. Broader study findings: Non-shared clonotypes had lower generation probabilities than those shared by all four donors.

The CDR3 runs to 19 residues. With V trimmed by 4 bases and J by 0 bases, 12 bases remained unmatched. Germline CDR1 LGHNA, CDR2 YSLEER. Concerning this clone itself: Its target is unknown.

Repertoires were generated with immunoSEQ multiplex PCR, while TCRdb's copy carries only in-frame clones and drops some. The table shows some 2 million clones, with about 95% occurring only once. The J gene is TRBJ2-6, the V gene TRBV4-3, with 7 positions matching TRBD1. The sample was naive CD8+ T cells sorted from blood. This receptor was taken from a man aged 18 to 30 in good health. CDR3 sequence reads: CASSPDRRDRVSGANVLTF. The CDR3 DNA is TGCGCCAGCAGCCCAGACCGCCGGGACAGAGTCTCTGGGGCCAACGTCCTGACTTTC.